Below, 27 T cell receptor beta chains from the same sample are listed, as sequenced in a study of cytomegalovirus exposure and HLA in healthy donors. PCR was performed using 60 Vbeta and 13 Jbeta primers. Repertoires were generated with immunoSEQ multiplex PCR, while TCRdb's copy carries only in-frame clones and drops some. The sample consists of more than 100,000 clones, more than 75% of them appearing once. The sequenced material came from PBMCs. Receptors were obtained from a woman younger than 30 in good health and CMV-seropositive.

This clone was counted only a few times. The CDR3 sequence is CAITALAGETQYF. The CDR3 DNA follows: TGTGCCATCACGGCGCTAGCGGGCGAGACCCAGTACTTC. The V call is TRBV10-3, the J call TRBJ2-5; 8 bases are shared with TRBD2. After removal of 7 bases from V and 5 bases from J, the junction contained 6 bases not matched to a gene. CDR3 length equals 13 residues. CDR1 is ENHRY, CDR2 SYGVKD, per germline.

The table lists this clone with a few counts. This rearrangement joins TRBV6-5 to TRBJ1-1; 8 bases are a match to TRBD1. The CDR3 contains 14 residues. V lost 4 bases, J lost 6 bases, and 7 bases stayed unmatched. CDR1 MNHEY and CDR2 SVGAGI come from the germline V gene. The chain's CDR3 is CASSFGQGWAEAFF. The CDR3, as DNA: TGTGCCAGCAGTTTTGGACAGGGATGGGCTGAAGCTTTCTTT.

As to this clone: One end of the junction does not line up with germline, which may come from a read error. The chain employs TRBV5-6 and TRBJ2-5; 8 bases agree with TRBD2. This CDR3 spans 15 amino acids. The germline CDR1 and CDR2 sequences are SGHDT and YYEEEE. CDR3 bases: TGTGCCGGCAGCGGCGGGGTCCGGGGGGGAGAGACCCAGTACTTC. Its protein product is CAGSGGVRGGETQYF.

The V call is TRBV10-3, the J call TRBJ1-1; no definite D call. The CDR3 consists of 8 residues. Trimming left V 8 bases short and J 13 bases short, with 8 bases between. Germline V lookup: CDR1 ENHRY, CDR2 SYGVKD. The chain's CDR3 is CAIGELFF. The CDR3 DNA reads as TGTGCCATCGGGGAGCTTTTCTTT.

The V call is TRBV28, the J call TRBJ1-2; 8 bases are shared with TRBD1. CDR3 length equals 12 residues. The J segment lost 8 bases and the V segment lost 6 bases, leaving 5 bases of the junction unmatched. Germline CDR1 MDHEN, CDR2 SYDVKM. The CDR3 loop reads CASRLQGEGYTF. The CDR3 DNA is TGTGCCAGCAGGTTACAGGGGGAAGGCTACACCTTC.

This clone was counted only a few times. The gene calls are TRBV7-6 and TRBJ1-3; TRBD1 might be the D (6 bases). The CDR3 has 19 residues. Between the trimmed V and J ends, which lost 5 bases and 2 bases, there was a span of 25 bases. Germline V gives CDR1 SGHVS, CDR2 FNYEAQ. Here the CDR3 DNA reads TGTGCCAGCAGCCCGGGGCAGGGGATGATTATAGGGGCTGGAAACACCATATATTTT. Residues: CASSPGQGMIIGAGNTIYF. The full variable domain, with the rest looked up from reference TRBV7-6 and TRBJ1-3, is GAGVSQSPRYKVTKRGQDVALRCDPISGHVSLYWYRQALGQGPEFLTYFNYEAQQDKSGLPNDRFSAERPEGSISTLTIQRTEQRDSAMYRCASSPGQGMIIGAGNTIYFGEGSWLTVV.

This sequence joins TRBV7-6 and TRBJ2-2, with D unresolved. Looked up from germline, CDR1 is SGHVS and CDR2 is FNYEAQ. CDR3 length equals 13 residues. With 6 bases removed from V and 3 bases from J, the gap between germline ends came to 8 bases. The CDR3 reads CASSLSYTGELFF. As DNA, the CDR3 is TGTGCCAGCAGTCTTAGTTACACCGGGGAGCTGTTTTTT.

The genes are TRBV4-3 and TRBJ1-2; D gene unclear. Trimming stripped 1 base from V and 6 bases from J, with 12 bases between. The CDR3 extends over 14 amino acids. The germline V gene has CDR1 LGHNA and CDR2 YSLEER. CDR3 bases: TGCGCCAGCAGCCAAGTCCAGGTCAGAAATGGCTACACCTTC. It codes for CASSQVQVRNGYTF.

V gene TRBV7-3 combines with J gene TRBJ2-7; D might be TRBD2 (6 bases). From germline, CDR1 is SGHTA and CDR2 FQGTGA. Deletions cut 1 base from V and 1 base from J, with 11 bases between. This CDR3 has 15 amino acids. CDR3 residues: CASSLIPGGSYEQYF. The CDR3, as DNA: TGTGCCAGCAGCTTAATACCCGGGGGATCCTACGAGCAGTACTTC.

This sequence joins TRBV7-7 and TRBJ2-3; tentative D call: TRBD2 (6 bases). Germline V gene sequence: CDR1 SSHAT, CDR2 FNYEAQ (reference sequence). Trimming stripped 4 bases from V and 5 bases from J, with 7 bases between. There are 12 residues in the CDR3. Written as DNA, the CDR3 is TGTGCCAGCAGCTCGGAGGGAGATACGCAGTATTTT. Amino acid sequence: CASSSEGDTQYF.

This chain joins TRBV2 and TRBJ1-4; 9 nucleotides line up with TRBD1. The V gene end was trimmed by 10 bases and the J gene end by 4 bases; junction bases not matched to a gene: 10. Germline V gives CDR1 SNHLY, CDR2 FYNNEI. The CDR3 has 15 residues. This CDR3 reads CATSGQGRFNEKLFF. CDR3 bases: TGTGCCACCTCGGGACAGGGCAGATTTAATGAAAAACTGTTTTTT.

This clone was picked up a small number of times. The V gene is TRBV6-1, the J gene TRBJ2-7; D might be TRBD1 (6 bases). Trimming stripped 4 bases from V and 5 bases from J, with 9 bases between. Germline CDR1 reads MNHNS; CDR2 reads SASEGT. CDR3 length: 12 residues. The CDR3 region is CASSATGHEQYF. CDR3 DNA: TGTGCCAGCAGTGCGACAGGCCACGAGCAGTACTTC.

The gene calls are TRBV7-9 and TRBJ1-2; D gene unclear. The V gene's germline CDR1 is SEHNR and CDR2 FQNEAQ (reference sequence). V gave up 5 bases and J gave up 4 bases, with 14 bases separating them. CDR3 size: 14 residues. CDR3 residues: CASSLDKALYGYTF. DNA for the CDR3: TGTGCCAGCAGCCTCGACAAGGCCCTCTATGGCTACACCTTC. Based on the CDR3 plus reference TRBV7-9 and TRBJ1-2, the full variable domain is DTGVSQNPRHKITKRGQNVTFRCDPISEHNRLYWYRQTLGQGPEFLTYFQNEAQLEKSRLLSDRFSAERPKGSFSTLEIQRTEQGDSAMYLCASSLDKALYGYTFGSGTRLTVV.

This chain joins TRBV28 and TRBJ2-1, with 12 bases fitting TRBD2. CDR3 size: 16 residues. V was pared by 6 bases and J by 3 bases, with 6 bases of the junction left unmatched. CDR1 MDHEN and CDR2 SYDVKM come from the germline V gene. The CDR3 protein is CASSRLAGDSYNEQFF. DNA for the CDR3: TGTGCCAGCAGCCGACTAGCGGGAGATAGCTACAATGAGCAGTTCTTC.

The genes are TRBV5-4 and TRBJ1-1; TRBD1 is a possible D gene (5 bases). Per germline, CDR1 SGHNT and CDR2 YYREEE (reference sequence). The CDR3 spans 13 residues. The V gene lost 1 base and the J gene lost 5 bases, with 9 bases spanning the gap. The CDR3 DNA is TGTGCCAGCAGCTTGCTCCAGGGAACTGAAGCTTTCTTT. Protein: CASSLLQGTEAFF.

The gene calls are TRBV9 and TRBJ2-5; D not resolved. V lost 0 bases and J lost 2, with 5 bases in between. Germline V lookup: CDR1 SGDLS, CDR2 YYNGEE. The length of the CDR3 is 13 residues. The CDR3 sequence is CASSVERQETQYF. CDR3 in DNA: TGTGCCAGCAGCGTAGAACGGCAAGAGACCCAGTACTTC.

This clone has only a few counts. The gene calls are TRBV5-4 and TRBJ2-1; D is possibly TRBD2 (6 bases). The CDR3 is made up of 15 amino acids. Trimming pared 2 bases from V and 5 bases from J, leaving 14 bases between. Germline CDR1 reads SGHNT; CDR2 reads YYREEE (reference sequence). The CDR3 here is CASSFAGRPNNEQFF. CDR3 bases: TGTGCCAGCAGCTTCGCCGGGAGACCTAACAATGAGCAGTTCTTC.

V and J are TRBV10-1 and TRBJ2-1; possibly TRBD1 for D (7 bases). Germline CDR1 WNHNN, CDR2 SYGVQD (reference sequence). V gave up 4 bases and J gave up 2 bases, with 15 bases separating them. The CDR3 is 16 amino acids. The CDR3 DNA reads as TGCGCCAGCAGTGGGGTACCAGGGGGGACCTACAATGAGCAGTTCTTC. This sequence encodes CASSGVPGGTYNEQFF.

The chain carries TRBV27 and TRBJ1-1; maybe TRBD1 (5 bases). Trimming removed 6 bases from V and 4 bases from J, with 27 bases in between. The CDR3 loop spans 18 amino acids. CDR1 and CDR2 from the germline V gene are MNHEY and SMNVEV (reference sequence). The CDR3 DNA sequence: TGTGCCAGCAGGACTTCCTGGGCGGGAGGATACGGGGCCACTGAAGCTTTCTTT. Its translation: CASRTSWAGGYGATEAFF.

This clone has more than one count but fewer than ten. V and J are TRBV19 and TRBJ2-3, with TRBD2 identical over 8 bases. CDR1 LNHDA and CDR2 SQIVND come from the germline V gene (reference sequence). The CDR3 has 14 amino acids. Unmatched junction bases numbered 6, after V lost 5 bases and J lost 5 bases. The CDR3 sequence is CASSALAGLDTQYF. CDR3 nucleotide sequence: TGTGCCAGTAGTGCCTTAGCGGGGTTAGATACGCAGTATTTT.

The chain is built from TRBV9 and TRBJ1-1, with 8 bases identical to TRBD1. The V gene's germline CDR1 is SGDLS and CDR2 YYNGEE. The J segment lost 7 bases and the V segment lost 4 bases, leaving 3 bases of the junction unmatched. The CDR3 contains 12 residues. The CDR3 region has the DNA TGTGCCAGCAGCAGGACAGGGATTGAAGCTTTCTTT. Amino acids: CASSRTGIEAFF.

This chain uses TRBV7-8 with TRBJ2-3, with TRBD2 matching 7 bases. J lost 7 bases, V lost 5 bases, and 18 bases had no gene match. The CDR3 is 17 residues long. The germline V gene has CDR1 SGHVS and CDR2 FQNEAQ. CDR3 residues: CASSLRIGRGGLHTQYF. CDR3 DNA: TGTGCCAGCAGCCTACGCATAGGGCGGGGAGGGCTACATACGCAGTATTTT.

This clone has more than one count but fewer than ten. The CDR3 here is CASSLGQIGEEPQHF. The CDR3 DNA is TGTGCCAGCAGCTTAGGCCAAATAGGGGAGGAGCCCCAGCATTTT. The J gene is TRBJ1-5, the V gene TRBV13; weak D call: TRBD1 (5 bases). Germline V gives CDR1 PRHDT, CDR2 FYEKMQ (reference sequence). Trimming pared 0 bases from V and 8 bases from J, leaving 14 bases between. The CDR3 loop spans 15 amino acids.

The chain uses TRBV5-1 and TRBJ1-3; 8 bases fit TRBD1. V trimming: 0 bases; J trimming: 0 bases; junction bases outside the gene matches: 8. This CDR3 has 18 amino acids. From germline, CDR1 is SGHRS and CDR2 YFSETQ. The CDR3 here is CASSLAPGQVNSGNTIYF. The CDR3 DNA sequence: TGCGCCAGCAGCTTGGCGCCGGGACAGGTAAACTCTGGAAACACCATATATTTT.

The chain joins TRBV11-3 to TRBJ2-7, with TRBD1 identical over 8 bases. This CDR3 comprises 16 residues. With 4 bases clipped from V and 2 bases from J, the junction kept 10 bases outside the gene matches. Germline V gene data show CDR1 as SGHNT and CDR2 as YENEEA. CDR3 coding DNA: TGTGCCAGCAGCTCCGACTCGACAGGGGAGACCTACGAGCAGTACTTC. It codes for CASSSDSTGETYEQYF.

The chain carries TRBV6-5 and TRBJ1-1, with 8 bases identical to TRBD1. The CDR3 spans 14 residues. With V trimmed by 6 bases and J by 4 bases, 7 bases remained unmatched. Germline assignment: CDR1 MNHEY and CDR2 SVGAGI. The CDR3 spells CASRYGRGRTEAFF. The CDR3 DNA follows: TGTGCCAGCAGGTACGGCAGGGGGCGCACTGAAGCTTTCTTT.

The rearrangement links TRBV6-1 to TRBJ2-3, with TRBD2 matching over 8 bases. The CDR3 contains 15 residues. Germline CDR1 is MNHNS and CDR2 is SASEGT. V dropped 4 bases and J dropped 4; count of bases not matched to a gene: 7. The CDR3 region is CASSAQREWADTQYF. CDR3 coding DNA: TGTGCCAGCAGTGCGCAGCGGGAGTGGGCAGATACGCAGTATTTT.